The 17 T cell receptor beta chains presented below share a single source sample, sequenced in a study of Ad26.COV2.S vaccination and SARS-CoV-2 variants. Here immunoSEQ multiplex PCR was the method, and the copy in TCRdb shows in-frame clones only, minus some. The sample holds 350,000 to 400,000 clones; 80% to 90% are singletons and the top ten take 3% to 4.5%. Treatment defined: roughly 18 received Ad26.COV2.S at low or high dose, single or two shots; roughly 5 received placebo; per-sample allocation not given. Specimens were obtained on day 63 following the first vaccine or placebo injection. The sample in question was peripheral blood, obtained in a trial of Ad26.COV2.S vaccine versus placebo. The receptors originated from a person between 18 and 65 years old who received the Ad26.COV2.S COVID-19 vaccine or a placebo.

The chain is built from TRBV5-5 and TRBJ1-2; D gene ambiguous. This CDR3 region has 14 residues. V was cut by 4 bases and J by 7 bases, with 17 bases left in between. Per the germline V gene, CDR1 is SGHKS and CDR2 is YYEKEE (reference sequence). The CDR3 protein is CASSPPREWSGYTF. CDR3 in DNA: TGTGCCAGCAGCCCACCCCGGGAGTGGAGTGGCTACACCTTC.

This chain connects TRBV12-5 to TRBJ2-7; D remains ambiguous. Looked up from germline, CDR1 is LGHNT and CDR2 is FRNRAP. V dropped 1 base and J dropped 12 bases, with 13 bases sitting between them. This CDR3 comprises 12 residues. The CDR3 nucleotides read TGTGCTAGTGGTTTGGCCGATCGGAGCCGGTACTTC. Its translation is CASGLADRSRYF.

The chain recombines TRBV10-3 with TRBJ1-2; no definite D call. Germline V CDR1 and CDR2: ENHRY, SYGVKD. Trimming pared 5 bases from V and 4 bases from J, leaving 8 bases between. The CDR3 spans 12 residues. The CDR3 sequence: CAISTTPYGYTF. The CDR3 DNA is TGTGCCATCAGTACAACCCCCTATGGCTACACCTTC.

The chain couples TRBV15 to TRBJ1-2; D perhaps matches TRBD1 (5 bases). CDR1 is LNHNV, CDR2 YYDKDF, per germline (reference sequence). With 3 bases removed from V and 6 bases from J, the gap between germline ends came to 5 bases. The CDR3 is 11 amino acids. CDR3 nucleotides: TGTGCCACCAGCAGCAGGGATGGCTACACCTTC. Translated, it gives CATSSRDGYTF.

The chain is built from TRBV7-2 and TRBJ1-3, with D tentatively TRBD1 (5 bases). The germline gives CDR1 SGHTA, CDR2 FQGNSA. Between the trimmed V and J ends, which lost 1 base and 0 bases, there was a span of 13 bases. This CDR3 has 17 residues. The CDR3, as DNA: TGTGCCAGCAGCTTAGTGGGGGGGGTGACCTCTGGAAACACCATATATTTT. Translated, it gives CASSLVGGVTSGNTIYF.

The J gene is TRBJ2-5, the V gene TRBV18, with 11 positions matching TRBD1. The V segment lost 2 bases and the J segment 1 base; nucleotides outside the gene matches: 12. The CDR3 consists of 19 residues. Per the germline V gene, CDR1 is KGHSH and CDR2 is LQKENI. CDR3 in amino acids: CASSPIWSGTGGTQETQYF. CDR3 sequence (DNA): TGTGCCAGCTCACCAATCTGGTCCGGGACAGGGGGTACCCAAGAGACCCAGTACTTC.

The chain employs TRBV19 and TRBJ1-1; TRBD1 agrees at 8 bases. Trimming cost V 4 bases and J 1 base; bases outside gene matches: 8. The CDR3 has 16 amino acids. Germline V CDR1 and CDR2: LNHDA, SQIVND (reference sequence). CDR3 residues: CASSTDREDENTEAFF. The CDR3 region has the DNA TGTGCCAGTAGTACGGACAGGGAGGATGAGAACACTGAAGCTTTCTTT.

The chain uses TRBV27 and TRBJ1-2; 8 positions agree with TRBD1. CDR1 MNHEY and CDR2 SMNVEV come from the germline V gene (reference sequence). V lost 6 bases to trimming and J lost 7 bases; unmatched junction nucleotides: 10. The CDR3 runs 14 residues. The CDR3 reads CASRPGQALGGYTF. CDR3 bases: TGTGCCAGCAGACCGGGACAGGCTCTGGGTGGCTACACCTTC.

The chain recombines TRBV10-1 with TRBJ1-1; D is uncertain. The CDR3 is 15 amino acids. V dropped 2 bases and J dropped 0 bases, with 10 bases sitting between them. From germline, CDR1 is WNHNN and CDR2 SYGVQD (reference sequence). The CDR3 sequence is CASSERRAVNTEAFF. CDR3 bases: TGCGCCAGCAGTGAGCGGAGGGCGGTGAACACTGAAGCTTTCTTT.

This clone was counted a few times. V and J are TRBV6-2 or TRBV6-3 and TRBJ2-1, with D maybe TRBD2 (6 bases). Between the trimmed V and J ends, which lost 2 bases and 15 bases, there was a span of 14 bases. This CDR3 has 12 residues. In germline, CDR1 is MNHEY, CDR2 SVGEGT. CDR3 in DNA: TGTGCCAGCAGTTACCTCGAGCGGGCGCTGTTCTTC. Translation: CASSYLERALFF.

This clone was detected only a few times. V gene TRBV7-2 combines with J gene TRBJ1-2; TRBD1 might be the D (5 bases). Per germline, CDR1 SGHTA and CDR2 FQGNSA. The CDR3 runs 14 residues. Trimming stripped 2 bases from V and 8 bases from J, with 15 bases between. The CDR3 DNA sequence: TGTGCCAGCAGCTTATCCCGGTCAGGGTTCGGCTACACCTTC. Translation: CASSLSRSGFGYTF.

This clone was picked up one time. The V gene is TRBV4-1, the J gene TRBJ2-2; TRBD1 might be the D (5 bases). From germline, CDR1 is MGHRA and CDR2 YSYEKL. V shed 2 bases and J shed 4 bases, with 8 bases lying between them. CDR3 size: 14 residues. CDR3 in DNA: TGCGCCAGCAGCCAACCTAGGGGCACCGGGGAGCTGTTTTTT. This sequence encodes CASSQPRGTGELFF.

CDR3 sequence reads: CASSPTRGPYNSPLHF. Written as DNA, the CDR3 is TGTGCCAGCTCACCTACGAGAGGACCTTACAATTCACCCCTCCACTTT. The chain has TRBV18 and TRBJ1-6; D unclear. CDR3 length equals 16 residues. CDR1 and CDR2 from the germline V gene are KGHSH and LQKENI. With 3 bases removed from V and 7 bases from J, the gap between germline ends came to 16 bases.

This clone was found a few times. This chain uses TRBV7-9 with TRBJ1-2; D uncertain. This CDR3 region has 13 residues. The V gene lost 6 bases and the J gene lost 4 bases, with 12 bases spanning the gap. In germline, CDR1 is SEHNR, CDR2 FQNEAQ (reference sequence). The CDR3 DNA follows: TGTGCCAGCAGTTCCGTTACCTTCTATGGCTACACCTTC. The encoded protein is CASSSVTFYGYTF.

V usage is TRBV4-1 and J usage is TRBJ1-1; 8 nucleotides agree with TRBD1. Germline-derived CDR1 and CDR2 are MGHRA and YSYEKL. V dropped 2 bases and J dropped 0; count of bases not matched to a gene: 2. This CDR3 is 15 amino acids long. The CDR3 DNA reads as TGCGCCAGCAGCCAAAGGACAGGGTTGAACACTGAAGCTTTCTTT. The encoded protein is CASSQRTGLNTEAFF.

This chain uses TRBV6-2 or TRBV6-3 with TRBJ1-4; TRBD1 agrees at 8 bases. In germline, CDR1 is MNHEY, CDR2 SVGEGT. This CDR3 region has 15 residues. Trimming at V came to 5 bases and at J to 7 bases, leaving 9 bases not matched to a gene. Here the CDR3 reads CASSLIRGPGEKLFF. In DNA form, the CDR3 reads TGTGCCAGCAGTCTTATCAGGGGGCCTGGTGAAAAACTGTTTTTT.

This chain uses TRBV27 with TRBJ1-1; no definite D call. V was trimmed by 2 bases and J by 3 bases, leaving 16 bases between them. The CDR3 length is 16 residues. In germline, CDR1 is MNHEY, CDR2 SMNVEV (reference sequence). The CDR3 region is CASSLMGLTSDTEAFF. The CDR3, as DNA: TGTGCCAGCAGTTTAATGGGATTGACTTCGGACACTGAAGCTTTCTTT.